This TCR beta chain was identified in a study of shared clonotypes between healthy human individuals. Naive-designated CD8 cells lacked CD45RO, were positively enriched for CCR7, and omitted terminally differentiated effector memory CD45RA+ cells. With 2 bases removed from V and 0 bases from J, the gap between germline ends came to 5 bases. The CDR3 contains 13 residues. CDR1 and CDR2 from the germline V gene are GTSNPN and SVGIG (reference sequence). Original data processing: Junction-only immunoSEQ data arrived without quality scores, meaning filtering differed. Clones were sequenced by immunoSEQ multiplex PCR, and TCRdb holds only the in-frame ones, with some missing. V and J calls plus clone size are reproduced from that table; the DNA served to infer D and trimming. The sample gives around 2,000,000 clones, roughly 95% of which show up once; more than 0.95% is in the top ten. Regarding the study as a whole: Larger richness was generally estimated for naive than memory subsets.

Remarks on this clone: Its target is unknown. At the DNA level, this CDR3 is encoded by other sequences in the same sample as well.

The rearrangement links TRBV30 to TRBJ1-5, with D unclear. Sequencing was performed on naive CD8+ T cells sorted from blood. The receptor was derived from a man aged 18 to 29 in good health. The CDR3 region has the DNA TGTGCCTGGAGTAGGGATAGCAATCAGCCCCAGCATTTT. The encoded protein is CAWSRDSNQPQHF.